These 8 T cell receptor beta chains were sequenced from one sample in a study of Graves' ophthalmopathy and Graves' hyperthyroidism. The authors amplified TCR beta CDR3 regions, and they did so from RNA transcripts for repertoire sequencing. Scientists carried out first-round RT-PCR using HTBI primers and then a second-round multiplex PCR. TCRdb reprocessed the multiplex PCR reads via MiXCR and lists one record per CDR3 protein. The sample consists of 650,000 to 900,000 distinct CDR3 sequences, 35% to 50% of them appearing once. The sequencing sample was made of peripheral blood. Source of these receptors: an adult man with Graves' ophthalmopathy.

This clonotype occurred many times. The chain combines TRBV28 with TRBJ2-5; D gene ambiguous. Germline values: CDR1 MDHEN, CDR2 SYDVKM. The ends were cut back, 6 bases at V and 2 bases at J, with 7 bases in the middle. The length of the CDR3 is 12 residues. CDR3 residues: CASSLRQETQYF. The CDR3 region has the DNA TGTGCCAGCAGCTTAAGGCAAGAGACCCAGTACTTC.

Details on this clonotype: One end of the junction varies from germline; a read error may be responsible. The V and J genes are TRBV9 and TRBJ1-4; D perhaps matches TRBD1 (6 bases). In germline, CDR1 is SGDLS, CDR2 YYNGEE. This CDR3 has 14 amino acids. Here the CDR3 reads CASSPEGGLRKLFF. In DNA, the CDR3 is TGCGCCAGCAGCCCGGAGGGGGGCCTGAGAAAACTGTTTTTT.

This clonotype has at least ten counts. V is TRBV14 and J is TRBJ1-6, with TRBD1 as a possible D gene (5 bases). The V and J ends lost 1 base and 14 bases respectively, with 15 bases between them. The CDR3 runs to 14 residues. Germline-derived CDR1 and CDR2 are SGHDN and FVKESK. The CDR3 coding sequence is TGTGCCAGCAGCCAAGTTGGGGCCCCTGTCACCCTCCACTTT. Protein product: CASSQVGAPVTLHF.

This clonotype was recorded many times. The chain uses TRBV7-9 and TRBJ1-1; D not certain. V lost 0 bases and J 3 bases, leaving 11 bases between the germline ends. The CDR3 consists of 15 residues. The germline gives CDR1 SEHNR, CDR2 FQNEAQ (reference sequence). Here the CDR3 DNA reads TGTGCCAGCAGCTTAGCCCGGGCCAGGTACACTGAAGCTTTCTTT. It codes for CASSLARARYTEAFF.

The rearrangement uses TRBV20-1 and TRBJ1-1; TRBD1 might be the D (5 bases). This CDR3 spans 19 amino acids. Germline CDR1 DFQATT, CDR2 SNEGSKA (reference sequence). Trimming left V 2 bases short and J 0 bases short, with 25 bases between. The CDR3 DNA is TGCAGTGCTAGATACCTCATTACCCAGGGAGTTCGCGTGAACACTGAAGCTTTCTTT. Its protein product is CSARYLITQGVRVNTEAFF.

This chain joins TRBV12-3 or TRBV12-4 and TRBJ2-3; D remains unclear. The V and J ends lost 5 bases and 1 base respectively, with 10 bases between them. The CDR3 is 14 amino acids. CDR3 sequence: CASSVQAGTDTQYF. The CDR3 nucleotides are TGTGCCAGCAGTGTCCAGGCGGGCACAGATACGCAGTATTTT.

This chain uses TRBV12-3 or TRBV12-4 with TRBJ1-1; no reliable D call. This CDR3 spans 16 amino acids. V lost 8 bases and J 2 bases, leaving 21 bases between the germline ends. The CDR3 reads CASGPTRTAANTEAFF. The CDR3, as DNA: TGTGCCAGCGGCCCGACTCGAACAGCGGCCAACACTGAAGCTTTCTTT.

The J gene is TRBJ2-7, the V gene TRBV19; D perhaps matches TRBD1 (5 bases). Trimming removed 7 bases at V and 3 bases at J, with 13 bases between. CDR3 length: 13 residues. Germline V gives CDR1 LNHDA, CDR2 SQIVND (reference sequence). CDR3 residues: CASKGRANYEQYF. As DNA, the CDR3 is TGTGCCAGTAAAGGCAGGGCCAACTACGAGCAGTACTTC. The whole variable domain, filled in from reference TRBV19 and TRBJ2-7, reads DGGITQSPKYLFRKEGQNVTLSCEQNLNHDAMYWYRQDPGQGLRLIYYSQIVNDFQKGDIAEGYSVSREKKESFPLTVTSAQKNPTAFYLCASKGRANYEQYFGPGTRLTVT.